The clone carrying this T cell receptor (beta chain) was detected only a few times. The antigen remains undetermined. The PCR was carried out with 60 Vbeta primers and 13 Jbeta primers. The repertoire was sequenced with immunoSEQ multiplex PCR; TCRdb's copy has only in-frame clones and lacks some. Of some 170,000 clones in the sample, about four fifths were seen once. While unrecorded immune exposures were likely, the donors were nominally healthy when sampled. The CDR3 contains 13 residues. Trimming cost V 5 bases and J 1 base, with 5 bases left between them. The germline V gene has CDR1 SEHNR and CDR2 FQNEAQ (reference sequence). These data belong to a study of cytomegalovirus exposure and HLA in healthy donors. Study details: From some 180 million T cells, an earlier analysis saw approximately 110 million unique TCR beta sequences. Findings of the study overall: With DRB1 most and HLA-C fewest, TCR association rates differed between HLA loci in a later analysis. Presence/absence analyses treated sequencing depth as roughly uniform across donors.

The rearrangement uses TRBV7-9 and TRBJ2-2; no clear D. Sequencing was carried out using PBMCs. This clonotype was sampled from a man aged 50 to 59 in good health and CMV-seropositive. The CDR3 sequence: CASSILNTGELFF. CDR3 DNA: TGTGCCAGCAGCATCTTGAACACCGGGGAGCTGTTTTTT.